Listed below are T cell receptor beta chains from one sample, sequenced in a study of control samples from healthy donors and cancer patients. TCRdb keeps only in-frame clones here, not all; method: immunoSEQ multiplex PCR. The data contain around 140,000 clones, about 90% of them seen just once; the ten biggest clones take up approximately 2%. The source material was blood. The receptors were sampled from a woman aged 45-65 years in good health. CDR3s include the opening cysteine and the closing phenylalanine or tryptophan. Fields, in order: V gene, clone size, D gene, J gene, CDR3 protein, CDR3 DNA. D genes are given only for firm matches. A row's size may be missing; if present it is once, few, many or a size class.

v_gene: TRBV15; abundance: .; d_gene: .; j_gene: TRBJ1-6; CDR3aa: CATSRGQGQNSPLHF; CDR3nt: TGTGCCACCAGCAGAGGCCAGGGGCAGAATTCACCCCTCCACTTT
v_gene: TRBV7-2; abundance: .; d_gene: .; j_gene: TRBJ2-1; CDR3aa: CASSQYTYNEQFF; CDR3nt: TGTGCCAGCAGCCAATATACCTACAATGAGCAGTTCTTC
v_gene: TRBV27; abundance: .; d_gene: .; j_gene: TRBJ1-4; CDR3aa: CASTQRRVFGEKLFF; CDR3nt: TGTGCCAGCACGCAAAGGCGCGTCTTTGGCGAAAAACTGTTTTTT
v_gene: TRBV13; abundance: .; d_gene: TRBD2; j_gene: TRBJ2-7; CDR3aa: CASSIGLAGGGKQYF; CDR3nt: TGTGCCAGCAGCATAGGACTAGCGGGAGGAGGTAAGCAGTACTTC
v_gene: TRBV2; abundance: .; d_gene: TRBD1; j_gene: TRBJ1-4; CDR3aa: CASKGDRGSKLFF; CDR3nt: TGTGCCAGCAAGGGGGACAGGGGTTCAAAACTGTTTTTT
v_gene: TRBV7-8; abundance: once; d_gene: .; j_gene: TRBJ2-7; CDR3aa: CASSLLTSPSYEQYF; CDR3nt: TGTGCCAGCAGCTTACTGACTAGTCCCTCGTACGAGCAGTACTTC
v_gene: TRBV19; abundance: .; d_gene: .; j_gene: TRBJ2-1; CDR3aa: CASSKDPGGANRYNEQFF; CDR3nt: TGTGCCAGTAGCAAAGACCCCGGAGGCGCGAATCGGTACAATGAGCAGTTCTTC
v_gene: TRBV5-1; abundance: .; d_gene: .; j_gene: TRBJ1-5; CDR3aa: CASSRGGFGNQPQHF; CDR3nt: TGCGCCAGCAGCCGGGGGGGCTTCGGCAATCAGCCCCAGCATTTT
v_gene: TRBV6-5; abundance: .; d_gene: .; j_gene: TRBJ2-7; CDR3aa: CASGRRYYEQYF; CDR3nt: TGTGCCTCCGGGCGGCGCTACTACGAGCAGTACTTC
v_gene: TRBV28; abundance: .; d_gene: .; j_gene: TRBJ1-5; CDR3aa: CASSFYNQPQHF; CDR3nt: TGTGCCAGCAGTTTCTACAATCAGCCCCAGCATTTT
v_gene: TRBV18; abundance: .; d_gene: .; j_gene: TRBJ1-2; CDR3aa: CASSPGGTVESFYGYTF; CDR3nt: TGTGCCAGCTCACCAGGCGGGACGGTCGAGAGCTTCTACGGCTACACCTTC
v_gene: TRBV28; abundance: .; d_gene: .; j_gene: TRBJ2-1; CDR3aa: CASSSENEQFF; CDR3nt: TGTGCCAGCAGCTCCGAGAATGAGCAGTTCTTC